This record concerns one T cell receptor beta chain sequence. Trimming at V came to 9 bases and at J to 5 bases, leaving 10 bases not matched to a gene. CDR3 length: 15 residues. In germline, CDR1 is MNHEY, CDR2 SVGAGI. Enrollees, about 18 to 89 years old, lived in 24 US areas. Cohorts were assigned according to the clinical history that participants reported. This entry comes from a study of blood T cell repertoires in COVID-19. On the study more broadly: PBMCs, B-cell-depleted T cells, or T cells were the source of the cDNA or gDNA that made up the material.

Only in-frame clones appear in the TCRdb table, and some are missing; sequencing was by immunoSEQ multiplex PCR. The repertoire consists of about 210,000 clones, with around 80% occurring once and the leading ten covering around 4%. The chain carries TRBV6-5 and TRBJ2-1; TRBD2 matches at 10 bases. The sequencing sample was made of PBMCs or T cells enriched from blood (not recorded which). This sequence was found in a man between 25 and 39 years old with acute COVID-19. The CDR3 reads CASKRGGVVNNEQFF. The CDR3 coding sequence is TGTGCCAGTAAGCGGGGGGGCGTGGTGAACAATGAGCAGTTCTTC.